A single T cell receptor (beta chain) is shown here with its context. The sample is drawn from a study of blood T cell repertoires in COVID-19. Germline V gene sequence: CDR1 MNHEY, CDR2 SMNVEV (reference sequence). The CDR3 has 15 amino acids. With 2 bases removed from V and 4 bases from J, the gap between germline ends came to 12 bases. The table came from immunoSEQ multiplex PCR; TCRdb's copy has only in-frame clones and leaves some out. The sample lists about 49,000 clones; about 88% were seen once. Sequenced material: peripheral blood. This chain connects TRBV27 to TRBJ2-1, with D perhaps matching TRBD1 (5 bases). This sequence originates from a man aged 35 to 55 with active COVID-19. CDR3 sequence: CASSLTSDSYNEQFF. The CDR3 nucleotides read TGTGCCAGCAGTTTAACATCTGACAGTTACAATGAGCAGTTCTTC.